This is a list of T cell receptor beta chains from one sample in a study of human thymus T cells. Assay used: immunoSEQ multiplex PCR; TCRdb lists only in-frame clones, some missing. The sample holds more than 45,000 clones, 90% to 95% seen once. The specimen was blood. The source of these receptors is a boy under three years old with a congenital heart defect but otherwise immunologically healthy. CDR3s include the opening cysteine and the closing phenylalanine or tryptophan. Fields, in order: J gene, V gene, clone size, D gene, CDR3 DNA, CDR3 protein. D genes are given only for firm matches. Clone size is given for some rows only: seen once, a few or many times, or a class if the clone is expanded.

>TRBJ2-1|TRBV6-5|-|-
TGTGCCAGCAGTTACTCGGGGAGCTTGGGATACAATGAGCAGTTCTTC
CASSYSGSLGYNEQFF
>TRBJ2-5|TRBV29-1|-|-
TGCAGCGCCCGGACATTCTTCGAGACCCAGTACTTC
CSARTFFETQYF
>TRBJ2-1|TRBV10-3|-|TRBD1
TGTGCCATCAGTGAGTCACAGGGGGCACGGACCTACAATGAGCAGTTCTTC
CAISESQGARTYNEQFF
>TRBJ2-1|TRBV19|once|-
TGTGCCAGTAGTCCGCGTGCGGCAAGTACCTACAATGAGCAGTTCTTC
CASSPRAASTYNEQFF
>TRBJ2-3|TRBV2|-|TRBD2
TGTGCCAGCAGTCCAGGACTAGCGGGACCAGATACGCAGTATTTT
CASSPGLAGPDTQYF
>TRBJ1-1|TRBV9|-|-
TGTGCCAGCAGCGCCCGCCTGAACACTGAAGCTTTCTTT
CASSARLNTEAFF
>TRBJ1-4|TRBV28|-|-
TGTGCCAGCAGTCCCGGTCGAAGGGGCGATAATGAAAAACTGTTTTTT
CASSPGRRGDNEKLFF
>TRBJ1-5|TRBV28|-|TRBD1
TGTGCCGGGACAGGGGTATATAGCAATCAGCCCCAGCATTTT
CAGTGVYSNQPQHF
>TRBJ2-7|TRBV27|-|-
TGTGCCAGCAGTTTAACAGTCTCCTACGAGCAGTACTTC
CASSLTVSYEQYF
>TRBJ2-7|TRBV28|medium-sized|-
TGTGCCAGCAGTTTATTCGACAGCTACGAGCAGTACTTC
CASSLFDSYEQYF
>TRBJ2-7|TRBV28|-|TRBD1
TGTGCCAGCAGTTTAAGGACCAGGGGGGAGCAGTACTTC
CASSLRTRGEQYF
>TRBJ2-7|TRBV7-2|-|TRBD1
TGTGCCAGCAGCTCCTACCCCGGGACAGGGCGCGAGCAGTACTTC
CASSSYPGTGREQYF
>TRBJ1-1|TRBV5-6|-|TRBD1
TGTGCCAGCAGCTTCCTGGGAGACAGGGTGAACACTGAAGCTTTCTTT
CASSFLGDRVNTEAFF
>TRBJ1-6|TRBV11-3|-|TRBD1
TGTGCCAGCAGCTTAGAGACAGGGAGAAGGTCACCCCTCCACTTT
CASSLETGRRSPLHF
>TRBJ1-6|TRBV7-9|-|-
TGTGCCAGCAGCTTAGGATCACCCCTCCACTTT
CASSLGSPLHF
>TRBJ2-3|TRBV11-3|-|TRBD2
TGTGCCAGCAGCTTAGGGGGGGGAAATACGCAGTATTTT
CASSLGGGNTQYF
>TRBJ2-1|TRBV5-1|-|TRBD2
TGCGCCAGCAGCGCCGGGACTAGCGGGAAGCATGAGCAGTTCTTC
CASSAGTSGKHEQFF
>TRBJ2-7|TRBV6-1|-|-
TGTGCCAGCAAGGGCAGGGGCGACTACGAGCAGTACTTC
CASKGRGDYEQYF
>TRBJ2-7|TRBV2|-|TRBD1
TGTGCCAGCAGTAATCGCAACAGGGGTCCCTACGAGCAGTACTTC
CASSNRNRGPYEQYF
>TRBJ2-7|TRBV7-8|once|-
TGTGCCAGCAGCCACTTGGCGTTTAGCTCCTACGAGCAGTACTTC
CASSHLAFSSYEQYF
>TRBJ2-1|TRBV7-9|large|-
TGTGCCAGCAGGGGTCCCCGACACCAGTACAATGAGCAGTTCTTC
CASRGPRHQYNEQFF
>TRBJ2-5|TRBV2|-|TRBD2
TGTGCCAGCAGCGGTAGCGGGGGGGGGAGACAAGAGACCCAGTACTTC
CASSGSGGGRQETQYF
>TRBJ2-1|TRBV4-1|-|-
TGCGCCAGCAGCCAAGGGCATGGCCTGGGGGGCAATGAGCAGTTCTTC
CASSQGHGLGGNEQFF
>TRBJ2-2|TRBV7-9|once|TRBD2
TGTGCCAGCAGCTTAAGGCGGTCGGGACTAGATGGTGCCGGGGAGCTGTTTTTT
CASSLRRSGLDGAGELFF
>TRBJ2-5|TRBV4-1|-|TRBD2
TGCGCCAGCAGCCCCCGGACTAGCGGAGAGGAGACCCAGTACTTC
CASSPRTSGEETQYF
>TRBJ2-6|TRBV21-1|-|-
TGTGCCAGCAGCAAATGGCCAGGCTCCCCTGGGGCCAACGTCCTGACTTTC
CASSKWPGSPGANVLTF
>TRBJ2-7|TRBV7-2|once|-
TGTGCCAGCAGCTTAGAGCTAGCGAGGAGCTCCTACGAGCAGTACTTC
CASSLELARSSYEQYF
>TRBJ1-1|TRBV6-5|-|-
TGTGCCAGCAGTTATGTATACAACACTGAAGCTTTCTTT
CASSYVYNTEAFF
>TRBJ1-1|TRBV5-1|-|TRBD1
TGCGCCAGCAGCTCCTCCTTACAGGGGTCGTCTGAAGCTTTCTTT
CASSSSLQGSSEAFF
>TRBJ1-1|TRBV27|-|TRBD1
TGTGCCAGCAGGGACAGGAGACGTTGGGCTGAAGCTTTCTTT
CASRDRRRWAEAFF
>TRBJ1-6|TRBV6-5|-|-
TGTGCCAGCAGTTACAGTGTGGGACATTCACCCCTCCACTTT
CASSYSVGHSPLHF
>TRBJ1-2|TRBV2|-|TRBD1
TGTGCCAGCAGTGAAGGCCTAACAGGGGGCGAGGGCTACACCTTC
CASSEGLTGGEGYTF
>TRBJ2-7|TRBV7-2|-|-
TGTGCCAGCAGCTTAGCCGGAGGGGACGAGCAGTACTTC
CASSLAGGDEQYF
>TRBJ2-2|TRBV4-1|-|TRBD2
TGCGCCAGCAGCCAATCACTAGCGGGGGTGAACACCGGGGAGCTGTTTTTT
CASSQSLAGVNTGELFF
>TRBJ1-4|TRBV5-6|once|TRBD1
TGTGCCAGCAGCCCGCCAGGGGGCAGGGGTGAAAAACTGTTTTTT
CASSPPGGRGEKLFF
>TRBJ1-2|TRBV6-5|few|TRBD1
TGTGCCAGCAGTTACGGGACAGGGGGCTATGGCTACACCTTC
CASSYGTGGYGYTF
>TRBJ1-5|TRBV2|-|-
TGTGCCAGCAGTGAGACGGATAGCAATCAGCCCCAGCATTTT
CASSETDSNQPQHF
>TRBJ1-2|TRBV6-4|-|-
TGTGCCAGCAAAAGGGACGGGGGCGGCTACACCTTC
CASKRDGGGYTF
>TRBJ2-7|TRBV5-8|-|TRBD1
TGTGCCAGCAGCAACCCCGGGACGGGGACAGGATTCTCCTACGAGCAGTACTTC
CASSNPGTGTGFSYEQYF
>TRBJ2-7|TRBV7-9|-|-
TGTGCCAGCAGCTTAGGATCCGCCGACCTTCACGAGCAGTACTTC
CASSLGSADLHEQYF
>TRBJ1-2|TRBV5-4|-|-
TGTGCCAGCAGCTACCCGGCAGGGCCCTATGGCTACACCTTC
CASSYPAGPYGYTF
>TRBJ1-6|TRBV6-6|-|-
TGTGCCAGCAGTTGGCGGGGTGAGGAATCACCCCTCCACTTT
CASSWRGEESPLHF
>TRBJ2-2|TRBV28|-|-
TGTGCCAGCAGTTACAGGGCCGGGGAGCTGTTTTTT
CASSYRAGELFF
>TRBJ1-3|TRBV16|-|-
TGTGCCAGCAGCCAAAACAGCCACTCTGGAAACACCATATATTTT
CASSQNSHSGNTIYF
>TRBJ2-3|TRBV28|-|TRBD2
TGTGCCAGCTATCCGTGGACAGGTAGATTGAGGCTAGCGGGGCGCACAGATACGCAGTATTTT
CASYPWTGRLRLAGRTDTQYF
>TRBJ1-6|TRBV6-6|few|-
TGTGCCAGCATCAGCACAGGTCATAATTCACCCCTCCACTTT
CASISTGHNSPLHF